A selection of T cell receptor beta chains follows, all from one sample in a study of T cell responses to AZD1222 COVID-19 vaccine. Clones were read by immunoSEQ multiplex PCR, and TCRdb kept only the in-frame ones, dropping some. The sample holds tens of thousands of clones, around 93% seen once. The sequenced sample was peripheral blood, obtained 28 days after the second AZD1222 dose. The receptors stem from an adult who received the AZD1222 COVID-19 vaccine. CDR3s include the opening cysteine and the closing phenylalanine or tryptophan. Each record gives: clone size, D gene, V gene, J gene, CDR3 protein, CDR3 DNA. D genes are given only for firm matches. The listing skips clone size in some rows; elsewhere it reads once, few, many or a size class.

>-|-|TRBV27|TRBJ1-1
CASSFRGGTEAFF
TGTGCCAGCAGTTTCAGGGGAGGTACTGAAGCTTTCTTT
>-|-|TRBV2|TRBJ1-3
CASSLTGNGNTIYF
TGTGCCAGCAGCCTTACAGGGAACGGAAACACCATATATTTT
>-|TRBD1|TRBV19|TRBJ1-5
CASSDRVGQPQHF
TGTGCCAGTAGTGACAGGGTCGGTCAGCCCCAGCATTTT
>-|-|TRBV29-1|TRBJ1-2
CSVVSQGNYGYTF
TGCAGCGTTGTAAGTCAGGGTAACTATGGCTACACCTTC
>-|-|TRBV6-1|TRBJ1-6
CASSDLTGDKSPLHF
TGTGCCAGCAGTGATTTAACAGGTGATAAGTCACCCCTCCACTTT
>once|-|TRBV28|TRBJ1-4
CASSPSLNEKLFF
TGTGCCAGCAGTCCCAGTTTGAATGAAAAACTGTTTTTT
>-|TRBD1|TRBV11-2|TRBJ2-1
CASSLARGYYNEQFF
TGTGCCAGCAGCTTAGCCAGGGGGTATTACAATGAGCAGTTCTTC
>-|-|TRBV5-4|TRBJ2-1
CASSPEGSLSYNEQFF
TGTGCCAGCAGCCCCGAGGGGTCCCTCTCCTACAATGAGCAGTTCTTC
>-|-|TRBV7-2|TRBJ1-2
CASSPRGSAPNYGYTF
TGTGCCAGCAGCCCCCGCGGGAGCGCCCCTAACTATGGCTACACCTTC
>-|TRBD1|TRBV7-2|TRBJ1-6
CASSGGDRGESPLHF
TGTGCCAGCAGCGGAGGGGACAGGGGAGAATCACCCCTCCACTTT
>-|-|TRBV7-9|TRBJ1-1
CASSLGTVNTEAFF
TGTGCCAGCAGCCTGGGGACGGTGAACACTGAAGCTTTCTTT
>-|-|TRBV7-6|TRBJ1-4
CASSLDFSKKLFF
TGTGCCAGCAGCTTAGACTTTTCCAAAAAACTGTTTTTT
>once|TRBD1|TRBV6-5|TRBJ1-6
CASSLGTGGSPLHF
TGTGCCAGCAGTCTTGGGACAGGGGGTTCACCCCTCCACTTT
>-|TRBD2|TRBV5-4|TRBJ2-1
CASKASGYNEQFF
TGTGCCAGCAAGGCTAGCGGCTACAATGAGCAGTTCTTC
>-|TRBD1|TRBV19|TRBJ2-1
CASSMQGVGEQFF
TGTGCCAGTAGTATGCAGGGGGTTGGTGAGCAGTTCTTC
>-|-|TRBV6-2/TRBV6-3|TRBJ2-1
CASSYSPGNEQFF
TGTGCCAGCAGTTACTCCCCCGGCAATGAGCAGTTCTTC
>few|-|TRBV6-1|TRBJ2-7
CASSEERTPQYF
TGTGCCAGCAGTGAGGAAAGGACTCCGCAGTACTTC
>once|TRBD1|TRBV28|TRBJ1-2
CASSLYRGFGYGYTF
TGTGCCAGCAGCCTCTACAGGGGGTTTGGCTATGGCTACACCTTC
>-|-|TRBV2|TRBJ1-1
CASSLPRGGADGAEAFF
TGTGCCAGCAGCCTACCCCGAGGGGGGGCGGATGGCGCTGAAGCTTTCTTT
>-|-|TRBV12-5|TRBJ2-1
CASGLRLYNEQFF
TGTGCTAGTGGTTTGCGACTATACAATGAGCAGTTCTTC
>-|-|TRBV9|TRBJ2-7
CASSVLGTFDEQYF
TGTGCCAGCAGCGTGCTCGGGACATTCGACGAGCAGTACTTC
>few|-|TRBV28|TRBJ1-2
CASSTYRAHGYTF
TGTGCCAGCAGTACCTACAGGGCCCATGGCTACACCTTC
>once|-|TRBV10-3|TRBJ2-2
CAISNTGELFF
TGTGCCATCTCGAACACCGGGGAGCTGTTTTTT